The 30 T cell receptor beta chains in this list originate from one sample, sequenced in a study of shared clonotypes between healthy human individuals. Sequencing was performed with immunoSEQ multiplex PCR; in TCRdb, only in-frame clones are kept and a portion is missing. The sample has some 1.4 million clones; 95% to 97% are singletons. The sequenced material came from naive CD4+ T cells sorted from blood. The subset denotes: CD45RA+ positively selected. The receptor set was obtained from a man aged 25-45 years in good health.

This CDR3 is CSVETGSHEQYF. The CDR3 region has the DNA TGCAGCGTTGAGACAGGGAGTCACGAGCAGTACTTC. This rearrangement joins TRBV29-1 to TRBJ2-7, with TRBD1 matching 7 bases. The CDR3 contains 12 residues. J gave up 5 bases and V 3 bases, and 4 bases lay outside the gene matches. Germline V gene sequence: CDR1 SQVTM, CDR2 ANQGSEA.

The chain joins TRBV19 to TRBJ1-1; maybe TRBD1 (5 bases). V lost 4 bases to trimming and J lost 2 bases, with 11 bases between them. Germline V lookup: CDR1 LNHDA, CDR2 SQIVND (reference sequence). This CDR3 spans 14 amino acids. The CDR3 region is CASSRGRYNTEAFF. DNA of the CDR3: TGTGCCAGTAGTAGGGGCCGTTATAACACTGAAGCTTTCTTT.

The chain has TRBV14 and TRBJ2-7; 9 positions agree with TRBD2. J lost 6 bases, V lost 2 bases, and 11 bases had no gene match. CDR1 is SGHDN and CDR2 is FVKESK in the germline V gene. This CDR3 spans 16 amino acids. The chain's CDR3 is CASSQLSLREGVEQYF. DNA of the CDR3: TGTGCCAGCAGCCAACTGAGCTTGCGGGAGGGAGTCGAGCAGTACTTC.

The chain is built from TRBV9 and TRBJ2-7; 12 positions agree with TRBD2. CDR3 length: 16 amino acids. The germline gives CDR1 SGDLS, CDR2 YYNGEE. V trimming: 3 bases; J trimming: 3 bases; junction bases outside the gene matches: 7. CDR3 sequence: CASSDGLAGSIYEQYF. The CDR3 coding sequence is TGTGCCAGCAGCGACGGACTAGCGGGAAGTATCTACGAGCAGTACTTC.

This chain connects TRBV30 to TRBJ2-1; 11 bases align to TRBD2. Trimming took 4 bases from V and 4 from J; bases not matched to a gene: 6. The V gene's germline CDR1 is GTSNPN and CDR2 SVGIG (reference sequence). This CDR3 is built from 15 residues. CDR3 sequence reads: CAWTRTSGPYNEQFF. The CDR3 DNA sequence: TGTGCCTGGACTCGGACTAGCGGGCCTTACAATGAGCAGTTCTTC.

As DNA, the CDR3 is TGTGCCAGCTCACCGATAGCCGCCGGGCCCGATGGCTACACCTTC. Amino acids: CASSPIAAGPDGYTF. This chain uses TRBV18 with TRBJ1-2; no reliable D call. The CDR3 is 15 residues long. Germline-derived CDR1 and CDR2 are KGHSH and LQKENI. The V end lost 3 bases, the J end lost 6 bases, and 17 bases lay between the germline ends.

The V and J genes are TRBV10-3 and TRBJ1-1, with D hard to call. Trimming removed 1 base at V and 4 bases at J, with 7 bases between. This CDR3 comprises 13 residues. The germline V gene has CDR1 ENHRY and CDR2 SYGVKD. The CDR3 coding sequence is TGTGCCATCAGTGAGTATCCGGCCACTGAAGCTTTCTTT. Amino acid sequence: CAISEYPATEAFF.

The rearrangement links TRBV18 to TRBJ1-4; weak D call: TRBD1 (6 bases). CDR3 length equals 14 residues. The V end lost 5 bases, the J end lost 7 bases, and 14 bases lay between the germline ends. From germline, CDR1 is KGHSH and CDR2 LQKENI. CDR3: CASSGQTGGEKLFF. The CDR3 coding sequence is TGTGCCAGCTCAGGACAGACGGGTGGTGAAAAACTGTTTTTT.

The CDR3 protein is CASSFFGGRDYEQYF. The CDR3 nucleotides are TGTGCCAGCAGTTTTTTTGGGGGACGAGACTACGAGCAGTACTTC. The rearrangement uses TRBV28 and TRBJ2-7, with D perhaps assigned TRBD1 or TRBD2 (5 bases each). The CDR3 has 15 amino acids. V lost 3 bases to trimming and J lost 3 bases, with 15 bases between them. Germline V gives CDR1 MDHEN, CDR2 SYDVKM.

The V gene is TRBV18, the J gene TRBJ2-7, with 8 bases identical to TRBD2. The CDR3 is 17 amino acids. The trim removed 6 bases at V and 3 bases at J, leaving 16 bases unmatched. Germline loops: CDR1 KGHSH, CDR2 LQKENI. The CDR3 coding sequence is TGTGCCAGCTCGCCTAGCCAAGCGGGAGTTAGTAGCTACGAGCAGTACTTC. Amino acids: CASSPSQAGVSSYEQYF.

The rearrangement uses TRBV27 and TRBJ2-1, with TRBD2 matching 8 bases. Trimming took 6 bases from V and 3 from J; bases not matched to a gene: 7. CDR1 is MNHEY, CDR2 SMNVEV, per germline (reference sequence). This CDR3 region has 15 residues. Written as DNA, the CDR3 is TGTGCCAGCAGCTCGGAGGGGACTAGCTACAATGAGCAGTTCTTC. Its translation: CASSSEGTSYNEQFF.

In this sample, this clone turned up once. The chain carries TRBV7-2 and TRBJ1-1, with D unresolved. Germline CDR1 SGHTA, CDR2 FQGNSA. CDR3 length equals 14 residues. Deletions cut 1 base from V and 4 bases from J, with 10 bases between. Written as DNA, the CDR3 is TGTGCCAGCAGCTTAGGTTTCGGGGTCACTGAAGCTTTCTTT. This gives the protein CASSLGFGVTEAFF.

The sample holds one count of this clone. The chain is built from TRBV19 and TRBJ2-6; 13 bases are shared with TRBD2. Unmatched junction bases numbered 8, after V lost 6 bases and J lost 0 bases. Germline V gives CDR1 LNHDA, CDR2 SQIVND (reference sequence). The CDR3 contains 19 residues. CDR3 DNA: TGTGCCAGTAGACTAGCGGGAGGGCTACTGAACTCTGGGGCCAACGTCCTGACTTTC. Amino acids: CASRLAGGLLNSGANVLTF.

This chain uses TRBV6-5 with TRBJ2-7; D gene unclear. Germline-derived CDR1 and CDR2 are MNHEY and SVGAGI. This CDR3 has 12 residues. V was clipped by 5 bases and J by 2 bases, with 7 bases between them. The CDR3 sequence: CASSPGTYEQYF. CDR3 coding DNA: TGTGCCAGCAGTCCCGGAACCTACGAGCAGTACTTC.

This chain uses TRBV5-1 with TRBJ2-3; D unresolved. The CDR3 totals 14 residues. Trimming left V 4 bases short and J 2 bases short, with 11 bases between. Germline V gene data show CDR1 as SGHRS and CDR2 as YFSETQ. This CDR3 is CASSMSGPTDTQYF. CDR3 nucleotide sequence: TGCGCCAGCAGCATGTCAGGACCCACAGATACGCAGTATTTT.

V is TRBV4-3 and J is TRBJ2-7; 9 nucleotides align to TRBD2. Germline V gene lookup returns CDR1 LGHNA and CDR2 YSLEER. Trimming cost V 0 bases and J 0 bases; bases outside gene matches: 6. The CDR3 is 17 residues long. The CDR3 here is CASSQDVSGRSSYEQYF. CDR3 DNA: TGCGCCAGCAGCCAAGACGTAAGCGGGAGGAGCTCCTACGAGCAGTACTTC.

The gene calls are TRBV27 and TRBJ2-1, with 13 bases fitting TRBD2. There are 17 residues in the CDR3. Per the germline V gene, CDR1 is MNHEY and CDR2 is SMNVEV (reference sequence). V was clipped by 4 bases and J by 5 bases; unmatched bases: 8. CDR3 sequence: CASSSRLAGGRNNEQFF. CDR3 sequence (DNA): TGTGCCAGCAGTTCCCGACTAGCGGGAGGCCGTAACAATGAGCAGTTCTTC.

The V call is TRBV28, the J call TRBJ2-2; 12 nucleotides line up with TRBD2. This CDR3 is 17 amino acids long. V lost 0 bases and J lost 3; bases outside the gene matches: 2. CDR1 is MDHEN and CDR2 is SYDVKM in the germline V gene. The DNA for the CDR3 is TGTGCCAGCAGTTTATGGGCTAGCGGGAGGGACACCGGGGAGCTGTTTTTT. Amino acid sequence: CASSLWASGRDTGELFF.

The CDR3: CSVAGGNEKLFF. CDR3 bases: TGCAGCGTTGCAGGGGGAAATGAAAAACTGTTTTTT. The chain is built from TRBV29-1 and TRBJ1-4, with 7 bases aligning to TRBD1. The CDR3 runs to 12 residues. CDR1 and CDR2 (germline): SQVTM, ANQGSEA. J gave up 5 bases and V 4 bases, and 1 base lay outside the gene matches.

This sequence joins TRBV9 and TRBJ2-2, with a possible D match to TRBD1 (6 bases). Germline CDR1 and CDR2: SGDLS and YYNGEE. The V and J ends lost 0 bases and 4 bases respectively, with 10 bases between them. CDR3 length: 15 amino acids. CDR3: CASSVETGGTGELFF. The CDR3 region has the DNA TGTGCCAGCAGCGTAGAGACAGGTGGCACCGGGGAGCTGTTTTTT.

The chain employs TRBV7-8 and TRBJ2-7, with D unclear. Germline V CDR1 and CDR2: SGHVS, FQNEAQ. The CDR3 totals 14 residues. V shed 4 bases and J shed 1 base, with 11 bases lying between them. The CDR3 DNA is TGTGCCAGCAGCTCTGAGGAGTTGTCCTACGAGCAGTACTTC. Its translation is CASSSEELSYEQYF.

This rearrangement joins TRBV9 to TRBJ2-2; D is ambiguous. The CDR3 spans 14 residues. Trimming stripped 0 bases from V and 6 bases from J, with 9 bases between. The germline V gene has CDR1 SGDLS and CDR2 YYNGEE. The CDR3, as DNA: TGTGCCAGCAGCGTAGTGGGATACTCCGGGGAGCTGTTTTTT. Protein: CASSVVGYSGELFF. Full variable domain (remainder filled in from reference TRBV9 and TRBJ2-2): DSGVTQTPKHLITATGQRVTLRCSPRSGDLSVYWYQQSLDQGLQFLIQYYNGEERAKGNILERFSAQQFPDLHSELNLSSLELGDSALYFCASSVVGYSGELFFGEGSRLTVL.

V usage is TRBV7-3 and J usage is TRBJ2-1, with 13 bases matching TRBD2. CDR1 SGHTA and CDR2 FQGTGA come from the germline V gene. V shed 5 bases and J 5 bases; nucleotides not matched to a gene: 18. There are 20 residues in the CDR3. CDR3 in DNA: TGTGCCAGCAGCCCCATACGGACTAGCGGGAGAGGGGTGATCGACAATGAGCAGTTCTTC. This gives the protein CASSPIRTSGRGVIDNEQFF.

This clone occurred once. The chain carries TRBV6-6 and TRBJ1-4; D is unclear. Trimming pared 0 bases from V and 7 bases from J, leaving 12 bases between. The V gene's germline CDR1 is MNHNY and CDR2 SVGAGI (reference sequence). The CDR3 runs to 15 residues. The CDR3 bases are TGTGCCAGCAGTTACTCGACCAGGTCCTTTGAAAAACTGTTTTTT. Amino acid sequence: CASSYSTRSFEKLFF.

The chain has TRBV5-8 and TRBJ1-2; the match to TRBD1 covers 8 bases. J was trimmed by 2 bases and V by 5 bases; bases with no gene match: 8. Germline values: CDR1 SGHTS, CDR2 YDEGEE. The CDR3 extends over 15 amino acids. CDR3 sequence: CASSSDWTGNYGYTF. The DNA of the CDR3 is TGTGCCAGCAGTTCAGATTGGACAGGGAACTATGGCTACACCTTC.

The CDR3 bases are TGTGCCAGCAGCTCGGGTATCTACGAGCAGTACTTC. Its translation: CASSSGIYEQYF. J is TRBJ2-7 and V is TRBV11-2; D uncertain. The germline V gene encodes CDR1 SGHAT and CDR2 FQNNGV. V was trimmed by 4 bases and J by 3 bases, leaving 7 bases between them. This CDR3 region has 12 residues.

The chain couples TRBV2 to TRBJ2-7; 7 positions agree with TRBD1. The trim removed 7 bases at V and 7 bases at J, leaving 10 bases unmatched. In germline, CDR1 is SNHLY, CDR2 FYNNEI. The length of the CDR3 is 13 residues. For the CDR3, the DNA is TGTGCCAGCATAGAGACAGGGCCTATGGAGCAGTACTTC. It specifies CASIETGPMEQYF.

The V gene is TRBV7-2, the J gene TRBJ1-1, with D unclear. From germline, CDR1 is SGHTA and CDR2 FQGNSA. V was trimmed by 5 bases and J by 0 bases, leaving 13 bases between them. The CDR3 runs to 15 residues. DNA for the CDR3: TGTGCCAGCAGCCCCCGCCCGGTAGTGAACACTGAAGCTTTCTTT. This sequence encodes CASSPRPVVNTEAFF.

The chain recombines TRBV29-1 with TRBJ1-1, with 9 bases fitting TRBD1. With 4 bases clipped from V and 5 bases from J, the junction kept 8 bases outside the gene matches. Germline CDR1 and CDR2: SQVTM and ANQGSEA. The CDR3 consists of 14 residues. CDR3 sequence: CSVADRGALTEAFF. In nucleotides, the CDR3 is TGCAGCGTTGCGGACAGGGGAGCGCTGACTGAAGCTTTCTTT. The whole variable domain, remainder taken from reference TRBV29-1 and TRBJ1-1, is SAVISQKPSRDICQRGTSLTIQCQVDSQVTMMFWYRQQPGQSLTLIATANQGSEATYESGFVIDKFPISRPNLTFSTLTVSNMSPEDSSIYLCSVADRGALTEAFFGQGTRLTVV.

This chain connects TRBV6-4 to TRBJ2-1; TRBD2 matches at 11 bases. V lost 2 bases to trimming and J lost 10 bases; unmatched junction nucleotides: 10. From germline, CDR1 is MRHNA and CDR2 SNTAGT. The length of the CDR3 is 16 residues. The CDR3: CASSDGTSGKREEQFF. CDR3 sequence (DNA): TGTGCCAGCAGTGACGGGACTAGCGGAAAAAGAGAGGAGCAGTTCTTC.